This record looks at one T cell receptor (beta chain) sequence and its context. Its antigen is not known. Germline V gives CDR1 SGHVS, CDR2 FQNEAQ. The CDR3 sequence is 16 residues long. V dropped 5 bases and J dropped 0 bases, with 14 bases sitting between them. This sample was taken from a study of vaccination and CD4 T cells after COVID-19. Whole-study context: Researchers treated cells with overlapping spike peptides taken from SARS-CoV-2, HCoV-NL63, HCoV-OC43 and HCoV-229E. The study's findings and limits: Convalescent patients displayed a median around 88% of reactive clones emerging only post-vaccination.

Time point noted: late sampling 161 to 241 days after vaccination in three convalescent patients. The sample's treatment: approximately nine-day PBMC culture with coronavirus spike peptide pools or control peptides (ViraFEST assay). Cultures used over 1.5 million PBMCs per well, about 10 IU/ml IL-2 and approximately 10 ug/ml peptides. Sequenced with the Oncomine TCR Beta short-read assay was DNA taken from cultured CD4+ T cells. TCRdb re-called the PCR reads through MiXCR, storing one row per CDR3 protein. The table has about 25,000 distinct CDR3 sequences, approximately 28% seen once. The V call is TRBV7-8, the J call TRBJ2-1, with D tentatively TRBD2 (6 bases). The clonotype was recovered from a human donor who had recovered from COVID-19. This sample comprised CD4+ T cells from blood, cultured in vitro, obtained about 7 months after SARS-CoV-2 vaccination. CDR3 protein: CASSLPFGSSYNEQFF. CDR3 in DNA: TGTGCCAGCAGCCTTCCCTTCGGGAGCTCCTACAATGAGCAGTTCTTC.